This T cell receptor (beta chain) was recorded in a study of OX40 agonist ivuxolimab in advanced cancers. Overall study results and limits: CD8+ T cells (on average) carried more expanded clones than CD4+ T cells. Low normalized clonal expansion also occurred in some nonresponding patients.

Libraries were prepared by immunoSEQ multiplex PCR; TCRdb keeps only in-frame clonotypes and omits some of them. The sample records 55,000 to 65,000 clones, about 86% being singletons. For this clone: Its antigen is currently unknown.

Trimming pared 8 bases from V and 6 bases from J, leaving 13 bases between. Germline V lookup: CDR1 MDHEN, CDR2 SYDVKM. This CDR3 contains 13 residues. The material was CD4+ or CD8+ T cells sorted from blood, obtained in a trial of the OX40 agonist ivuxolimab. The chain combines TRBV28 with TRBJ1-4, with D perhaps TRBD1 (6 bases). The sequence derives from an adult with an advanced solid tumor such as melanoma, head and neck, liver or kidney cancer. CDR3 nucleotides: TGTGCCAGCCGCGCGGGGGGCTATGAAAAACTGTTTTTT. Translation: CASRAGGYEKLFF. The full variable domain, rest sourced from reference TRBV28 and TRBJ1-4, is DVKVTQSSRYLVKRTGEKVFLECVQDMDHENMFWYRQDPGLGLRLIYFSYDVKMKEKGDIPEGYSVSREKKERFSLILESASTNQTSMYLCASRAGGYEKLFFGSGTQLSVL.